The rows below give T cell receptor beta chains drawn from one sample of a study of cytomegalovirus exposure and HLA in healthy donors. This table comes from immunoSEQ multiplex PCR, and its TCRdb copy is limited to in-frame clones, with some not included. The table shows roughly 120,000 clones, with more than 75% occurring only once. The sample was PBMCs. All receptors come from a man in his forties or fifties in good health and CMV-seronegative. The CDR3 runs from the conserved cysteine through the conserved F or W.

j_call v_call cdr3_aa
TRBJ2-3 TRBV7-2 CASSLRGSGVPSTDTQYF
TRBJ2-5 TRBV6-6 CASSYPSVREETQYF
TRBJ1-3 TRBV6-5 CASSYQGGEIGNTIYF
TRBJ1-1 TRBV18 CASSEAGNTEAFF
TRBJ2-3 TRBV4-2 CASSQETGVIIDTQYF
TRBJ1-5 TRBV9 CASSGGQNQPQHF
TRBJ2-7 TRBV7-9 CASSFAGKSHEQYF
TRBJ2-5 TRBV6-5 CASAQGYSSETQYF
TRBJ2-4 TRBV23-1 CASSPSKKTALAKNIQYF
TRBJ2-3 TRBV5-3 CARSLALTSGGTSTDTQYF
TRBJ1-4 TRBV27 CASSYGQTIGEKLFF
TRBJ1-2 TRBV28 CASSLLAGGYGYTF
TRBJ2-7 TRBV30 CAWSGDRGYYEQYF
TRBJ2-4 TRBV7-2 CASSPRAKNIQYF
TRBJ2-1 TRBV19 CASSIRISGSDEQFF
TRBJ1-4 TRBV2 CASSERGWQTNEKLFF
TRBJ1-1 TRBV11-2 CASSLVGTNTEAFF
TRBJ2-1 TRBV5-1 CASSRRQGIEQFF
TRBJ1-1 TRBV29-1 CSARRVGGEAFF
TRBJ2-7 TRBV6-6 CASSYFQGFLEQYF
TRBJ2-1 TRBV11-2 CASSLDPVTETYNAFF
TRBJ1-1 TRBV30 CAWSGPRNTEAFF
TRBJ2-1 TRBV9 CASSPGQFAYDEQFF
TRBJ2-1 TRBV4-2 CASSQQSGSYNEQFF
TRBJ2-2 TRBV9 CASSVSGQNTGELFF
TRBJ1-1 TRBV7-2 CASSLVREATEAFF
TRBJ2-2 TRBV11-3 CASSPGGAVTGELFF
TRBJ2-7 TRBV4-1 CASSQGLATSYEQYF
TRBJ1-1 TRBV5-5 CASSLQENTEAFF
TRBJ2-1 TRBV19 CASSAEQGNPYNEQFF
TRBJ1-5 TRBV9 CASSSEPYSNQPQHF